This T cell receptor beta chain was profiled in a study of blood T cell repertoires in COVID-19. Study in general: Italy, Spain and the United States were the sources of the convalescent and acute COVID-19 samples. T cells, B-cell-depleted T cells, or PBMCs supplied cDNA or gDNA.

This CDR3 contains 15 residues. The V segment lost 2 bases and the J segment 5 bases; nucleotides outside the gene matches: 7. Per the germline V gene, CDR1 is KGHSH and CDR2 is LQKENI. Only in-frame clones appear in the TCRdb table, and some are missing; sequencing was by immunoSEQ multiplex PCR. The sample has roughly 250,000 clones, more than 75% seen once. V usage is TRBV18 and J usage is TRBJ2-7; 9 bases agree with TRBD1. The receptor comes from a woman aged 45 to 65 who had recovered from COVID-19. Specimen: PBMCs or T cells enriched from blood (not recorded which). CDR3 protein: CASSPLGQGRDEQYF. CDR3 nucleotide sequence: TGTGCCAGCTCACCATTGGGACAGGGACGAGACGAGCAGTACTTC.